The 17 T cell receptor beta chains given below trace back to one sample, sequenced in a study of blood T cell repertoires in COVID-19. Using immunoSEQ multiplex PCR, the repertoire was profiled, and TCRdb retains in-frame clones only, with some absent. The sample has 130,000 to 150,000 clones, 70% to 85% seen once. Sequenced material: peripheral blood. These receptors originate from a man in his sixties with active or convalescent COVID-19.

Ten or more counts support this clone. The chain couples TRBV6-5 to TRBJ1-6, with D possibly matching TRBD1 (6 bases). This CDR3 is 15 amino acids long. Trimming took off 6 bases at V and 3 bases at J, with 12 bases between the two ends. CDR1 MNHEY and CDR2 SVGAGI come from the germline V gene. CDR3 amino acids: CASRVGQSYNSPLHF. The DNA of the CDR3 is TGTGCCAGCAGAGTTGGACAGAGCTATAATTCACCCCTCCACTTT.

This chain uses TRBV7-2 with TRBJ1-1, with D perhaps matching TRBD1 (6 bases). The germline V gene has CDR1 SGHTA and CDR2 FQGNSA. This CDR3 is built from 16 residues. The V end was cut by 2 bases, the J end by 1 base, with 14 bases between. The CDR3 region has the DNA TGTGCCAGCAGCTTAACAGGGTTCCTCGCGAACACTGAAGCTTTCTTT. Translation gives CASSLTGFLANTEAFF.

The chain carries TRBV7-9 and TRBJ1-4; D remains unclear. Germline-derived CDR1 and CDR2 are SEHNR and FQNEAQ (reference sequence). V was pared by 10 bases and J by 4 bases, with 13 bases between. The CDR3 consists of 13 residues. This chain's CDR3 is CATGWVDNEKLFF. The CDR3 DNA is TGTGCCACGGGGTGGGTCGATAATGAAAAACTGTTTTTT. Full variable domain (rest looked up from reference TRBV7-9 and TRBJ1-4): DTGVSQNPRHKITKRGQNVTFRCDPISEHNRLYWYRQTLGQGPEFLTYFQNEAQLEKSRLLSDRFSAERPKGSFSTLEIQRTEQGDSAMYLCATGWVDNEKLFFGSGTQLSVL.

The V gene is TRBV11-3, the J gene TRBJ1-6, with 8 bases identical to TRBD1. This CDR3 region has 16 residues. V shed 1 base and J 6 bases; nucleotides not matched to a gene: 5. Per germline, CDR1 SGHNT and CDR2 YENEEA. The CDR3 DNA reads TGTGCCAGCAGCTTAGGTCAGGGGGCCCTTAATTCACCCCTCCACTTT. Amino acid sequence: CASSLGQGALNSPLHF.

Here the CDR3 DNA reads TGTGCCAGTAGTAATACAGGGGGCAACACAGATACGCAGTATTTT. The encoded protein is CASSNTGGNTDTQYF. The rearrangement uses TRBV19 and TRBJ2-3, with 9 bases lining up with TRBD1. CDR3 size: 15 residues. CDR1 LNHDA and CDR2 SQIVND come from the germline V gene (reference sequence). The V gene end was trimmed by 4 bases and the J gene end by 2 bases; junction bases not matched to a gene: 4.

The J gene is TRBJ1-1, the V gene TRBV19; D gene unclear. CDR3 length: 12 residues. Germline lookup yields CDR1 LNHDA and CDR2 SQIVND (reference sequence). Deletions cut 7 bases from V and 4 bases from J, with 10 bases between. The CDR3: CASISGGTEAFF. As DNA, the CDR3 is TGTGCCAGTATAAGTGGAGGCACTGAAGCTTTCTTT.

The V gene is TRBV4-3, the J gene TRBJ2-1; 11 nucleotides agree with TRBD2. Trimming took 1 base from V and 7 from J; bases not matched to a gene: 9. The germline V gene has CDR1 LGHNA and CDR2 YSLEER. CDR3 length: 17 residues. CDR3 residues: CASSQAEVAGGLNEQFF. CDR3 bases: TGCGCCAGCAGCCAAGCAGAGGTAGCGGGAGGGCTGAATGAGCAGTTCTTC.

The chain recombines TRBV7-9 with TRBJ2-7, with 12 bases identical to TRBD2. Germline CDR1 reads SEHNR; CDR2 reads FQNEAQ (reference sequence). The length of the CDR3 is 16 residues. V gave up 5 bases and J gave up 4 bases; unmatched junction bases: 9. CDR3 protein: CASSPGASGRVYEQYV. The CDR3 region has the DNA TGTGCCAGCAGCCCGGGGGCTAGCGGGAGGGTTTACGAGCAGTACGTC.

This CDR3 is CAWSSPFLAGTNTGELFF. CDR3 nucleotide sequence: TGTGCCTGGAGTTCCCCCTTCCTCGCCGGGACTAACACCGGGGAGCTGTTTTTT. The rearrangement joins TRBV30 to TRBJ2-2, with D maybe TRBD2 (6 bases). CDR3 length equals 18 residues. Trimming stripped 2 bases from V and 2 bases from J, with 21 bases between. Germline V CDR1 and CDR2: GTSNPN, SVGIG (reference sequence).

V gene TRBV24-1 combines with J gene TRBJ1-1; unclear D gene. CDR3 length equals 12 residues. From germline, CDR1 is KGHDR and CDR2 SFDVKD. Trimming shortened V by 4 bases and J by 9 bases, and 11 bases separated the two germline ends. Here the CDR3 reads CATSDPGSKAFF. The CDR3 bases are TGTGCCACCAGTGACCCCGGGTCTAAAGCTTTCTTT.

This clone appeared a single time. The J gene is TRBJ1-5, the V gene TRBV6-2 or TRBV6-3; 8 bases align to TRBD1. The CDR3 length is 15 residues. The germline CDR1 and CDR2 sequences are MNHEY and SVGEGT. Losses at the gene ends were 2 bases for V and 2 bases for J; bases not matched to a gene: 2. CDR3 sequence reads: CASSYMTGGNQPQHF. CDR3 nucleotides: TGTGCCAGCAGTTACATGACAGGGGGCAATCAGCCCCAGCATTTT.

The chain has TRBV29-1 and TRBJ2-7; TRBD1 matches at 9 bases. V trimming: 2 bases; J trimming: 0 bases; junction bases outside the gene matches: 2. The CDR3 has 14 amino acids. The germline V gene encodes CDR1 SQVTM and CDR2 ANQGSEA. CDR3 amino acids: CSVEPGQGSYEQYF. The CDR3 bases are TGCAGCGTTGAACCGGGACAGGGCTCCTACGAGCAGTACTTC.

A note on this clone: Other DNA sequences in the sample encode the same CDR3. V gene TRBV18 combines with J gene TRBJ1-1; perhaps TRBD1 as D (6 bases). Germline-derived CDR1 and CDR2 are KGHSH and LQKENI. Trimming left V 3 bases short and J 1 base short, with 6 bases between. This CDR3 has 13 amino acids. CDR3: CASSPTGNTEAFF. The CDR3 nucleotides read TGTGCCAGCTCACCGACAGGGAACACTGAAGCTTTCTTT. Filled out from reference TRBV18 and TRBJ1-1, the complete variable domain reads NAGVMQNPRHLVRRRGQEARLRCSPMKGHSHVYWYRQLPEEGLKFMVYLQKENIIDESGMPKERFSAEFPKEGPSILRIQQVVRGDSAAYFCASSPTGNTEAFFGQGTRLTVV.

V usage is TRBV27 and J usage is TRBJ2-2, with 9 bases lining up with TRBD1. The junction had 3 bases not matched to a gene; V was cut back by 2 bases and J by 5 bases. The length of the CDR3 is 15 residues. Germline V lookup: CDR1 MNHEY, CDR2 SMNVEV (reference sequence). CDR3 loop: CASSLGTGFTGELFF. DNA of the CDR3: TGTGCCAGCAGTTTAGGGACAGGGTTTACCGGGGAGCTGTTTTTT.

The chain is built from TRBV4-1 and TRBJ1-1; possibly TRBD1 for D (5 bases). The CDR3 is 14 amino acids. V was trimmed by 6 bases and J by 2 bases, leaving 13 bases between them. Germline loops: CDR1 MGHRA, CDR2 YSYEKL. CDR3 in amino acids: CASSRIGGNTEAFF. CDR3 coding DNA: TGCGCCAGCAGTAGAATCGGGGGTAACACTGAAGCTTTCTTT.

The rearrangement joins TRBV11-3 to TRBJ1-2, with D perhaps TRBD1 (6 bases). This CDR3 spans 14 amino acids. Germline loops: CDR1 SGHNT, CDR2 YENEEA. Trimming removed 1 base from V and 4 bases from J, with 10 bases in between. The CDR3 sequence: CASSLGQGSYGYTF. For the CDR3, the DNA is TGTGCCAGCAGCTTAGGTCAGGGGAGCTATGGCTACACCTTC.

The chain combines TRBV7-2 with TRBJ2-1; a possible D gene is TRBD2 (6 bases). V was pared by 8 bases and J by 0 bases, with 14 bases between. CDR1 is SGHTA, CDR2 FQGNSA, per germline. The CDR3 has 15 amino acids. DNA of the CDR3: TGTGCCAGCGGAGGAGGGACGAGCTCCTACAATGAGCAGTTCTTC. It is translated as CASGGGTSSYNEQFF.